Each of the 29 T cell receptor beta chains below was sequenced from the same sample in a study of control samples from healthy donors and cancer patients. The data were produced by immunoSEQ multiplex PCR, yet TCRdb's version contains in-frame clones alone and is incomplete. The repertoire holds 150,000 to 200,000 clones, with around 90% as singletons. The sequenced material came from blood. All receptors come from a woman aged 45-59 years in good health.

This clone was recorded a few times. V gene TRBV30 combines with J gene TRBJ2-1; D tentatively fits TRBD1 or TRBD2 (5 bases each). Trimming removed 0 bases from V and 10 bases from J, with 19 bases in between. Germline lookup yields CDR1 GTSNPN and CDR2 SVGIG (reference sequence). CDR3 length: 15 residues. CDR3 in DNA: TGTGCCTGGAGTGTAGGGGTTCTGCGATCGGGGGAGCAGTTCTTC. The encoded protein is CAWSVGVLRSGEQFF. Looking up the rest from reference TRBV30 and TRBJ2-1 gives the full variable domain: SQTIHQWPATLVQPVGSPLSLECTVEGTSNPNLYWYRQAAGRGLQLLFYSVGIGQISSEVPQNLSASRPQDRQFILSSKKLLLSDSGFYLCAWSVGVLRSGEQFFGPGTRLTVL.

The V and J genes are TRBV29-1 and TRBJ1-1; tentatively, D is TRBD1 (5 bases). Germline lookup yields CDR1 SQVTM and CDR2 ANQGSEA. V was pared by 4 bases and J by 2 bases, with 11 bases between. CDR3 size: 13 residues. The CDR3 reads CSVGARANTEAFF. The CDR3 DNA sequence: TGCAGCGTTGGGGCCAGGGCAAACACTGAAGCTTTCTTT.

In this sample, this clone turned up a few times. This chain joins TRBV27 and TRBJ1-2; D is unclear. V dropped 6 bases and J dropped 4 bases, with 18 bases sitting between them. The CDR3 sequence is 15 residues long. CDR1 is MNHEY and CDR2 is SMNVEV in the germline V gene (reference sequence). The CDR3 is CASRPLGRTFYGYTF. The CDR3 DNA reads as TGTGCCAGCAGACCCCTCGGGCGGACCTTCTATGGCTACACCTTC.

The chain recombines TRBV4-3 with TRBJ2-2; D remains unclear. The CDR3 is 15 residues long. V was clipped by 2 bases and J by 2 bases, with 9 bases between them. Germline CDR1 LGHNA, CDR2 YSLEER. CDR3 nucleotides: TGCGCCAGCAGCCAAAAACGGGTAAACACCGGGGAGCTGTTTTTT. Residues: CASSQKRVNTGELFF.

V usage is TRBV5-5 and J usage is TRBJ1-3; D unresolved. CDR1 is SGHKS, CDR2 YYEKEE, per germline (reference sequence). The CDR3 contains 14 residues. V lost 4 bases and J lost 2, with 10 bases in between. The CDR3 sequence is CASSREVAGNTIYF. CDR3 DNA: TGTGCCAGCAGCCGGGAGGTAGCTGGAAACACCATATATTTT.

The chain couples TRBV5-4 to TRBJ2-1; tentative D call: TRBD1 (5 bases). Trimming pared 0 bases from V and 0 bases from J, leaving 10 bases between. Germline V gene sequence: CDR1 SGHNT, CDR2 YYREEE (reference sequence). The CDR3 loop spans 16 amino acids. CDR3 protein: CASSLGRVSSYNEQFF. DNA for the CDR3: TGTGCCAGCAGCTTGGGCAGGGTTAGCTCCTACAATGAGCAGTTCTTC.

The chain is built from TRBV4-1 and TRBJ2-5; D is ambiguous. The CDR3 spans 14 residues. V was clipped by 4 bases and J by 2 bases, with 11 bases between them. Germline V gene sequence: CDR1 MGHRA, CDR2 YSYEKL. For the CDR3, the DNA is TGCGCCAGCAGCCCCTCGGGCTTTCAAGAGACCCAGTACTTC. Protein sequence: CASSPSGFQETQYF.

The genes are TRBV3-1 (or the pseudogene TRBV3-2) and TRBJ2-1; D is ambiguous. V lost 0 bases to trimming and J lost 10 bases, with 13 bases between them. This CDR3 has 14 amino acids. Germline lookup yields CDR1 LGHDT and CDR2 YNNKEL (reference sequence). In DNA form, the CDR3 reads TGTGCCAGCAGCCAAGAAGGAAACCTCGGGGAGCAGTTCTTC. It yields the protein CASSQEGNLGEQFF.

V and J are TRBV19 and TRBJ1-5; the D gene is possibly TRBD1 (5 bases). The germline V and J ends were trimmed by 6 bases and 6 bases, with 12 bases remaining between them. Germline CDR1 reads LNHDA; CDR2 reads SQIVND (reference sequence). The CDR3 length is 13 residues. As DNA, the CDR3 is TGTGCCAGTAGGGGAGCAGGGACTCAGCCCCAGCATTTT. Amino acid sequence: CASRGAGTQPQHF.

The J gene is TRBJ1-2, the V gene TRBV24-1; TRBD1 is a possible D gene (5 bases). The CDR3 spans 12 residues. V lost 10 bases and J 8 bases, leaving 16 bases between the germline ends. Germline V gene sequence: CDR1 KGHDR, CDR2 SFDVKD. CDR3 sequence reads: CATQVGDGGYTF. The CDR3 DNA is TGTGCCACACAGGTAGGGGACGGCGGCTACACCTTC.

The chain recombines TRBV4-3 with TRBJ1-4; 11 nucleotides match TRBD1. The CDR3 loop spans 16 amino acids. Germline-derived CDR1 and CDR2 are LGHNA and YSLEER. J gave up 8 bases and V 3 bases, and 8 bases lay outside the gene matches. CDR3 amino acids: CASSQDRGLGQEKLFF. CDR3 coding DNA: TGCGCCAGCAGCCAGGACAGGGGGCTAGGGCAGGAAAAACTGTTTTTT.

The chain employs TRBV25-1 and TRBJ2-3, with D hard to call. CDR1 MGHDK and CDR2 SYGVNS come from the germline V gene. The CDR3 loop spans 13 amino acids. The germline V and J ends were trimmed by 6 bases and 2 bases, with 9 bases remaining between them. The CDR3 loop is CASRLTLTDTQYF. The CDR3 DNA sequence: TGTGCCAGCAGGCTCACTCTCACAGATACGCAGTATTTT.

This clone was seen once. The chain recombines TRBV3-1 (or the pseudogene TRBV3-2) with TRBJ2-2; D is perhaps TRBD1 or TRBD2 (5 bases each). V gave up 1 base and J gave up 1 base, with 13 bases separating them. Germline assignment: CDR1 LGHDT and CDR2 YNNKEL (reference sequence). The CDR3 spans 17 residues. CDR3 sequence reads: CASSQGGGLLNTGELFF. For the CDR3, the DNA is TGTGCCAGCAGCCAAGGGGGCGGACTTCTGAACACCGGGGAGCTGTTTTTT.

This clone showed up just once. The chain employs TRBV20-1 and TRBJ2-3; unclear D gene. Germline CDR1 reads DFQATT; CDR2 reads SNEGSKA (reference sequence). This CDR3 has 12 amino acids. With 3 bases removed from V and 3 bases from J, the gap between germline ends came to 7 bases. The CDR3 DNA is TGCAGTGCTAGTAAGCAGACAGATACGCAGTATTTT. Residues: CSASKQTDTQYF.

The chain combines TRBV6-5 with TRBJ2-3, with 11 bases identical to TRBD1. Germline lookup yields CDR1 MNHEY and CDR2 SVGAGI. V was clipped by 6 bases and J by 13 bases; unmatched bases: 6. CDR3 length: 12 amino acids. The CDR3 coding sequence is TGTGCCAGCAGCTTGGACAGGGGGCGCGAGTATTTT. It specifies CASSLDRGREYF.

This clone was observed a single time. V and J are TRBV4-1 and TRBJ2-1; 9 bases are shared with TRBD2. CDR1 is MGHRA, CDR2 YSYEKL, per germline. V was pared by 8 bases and J by 3 bases, with 8 bases of the junction left unmatched. The CDR3 consists of 15 residues. The CDR3 reads CASGSGLADYNEQFF. The CDR3, as DNA: TGCGCCAGCGGTTCGGGACTAGCAGACTACAATGAGCAGTTCTTC.

V and J are TRBV20-1 and TRBJ2-5; a possible D gene is TRBD2 (6 bases). The CDR3 contains 14 residues. Germline CDR1 reads DFQATT; CDR2 reads SNEGSKA (reference sequence). Trimming pared 3 bases from V and 6 bases from J, leaving 17 bases between. The CDR3 protein is CSASGRESAKTQYF. The CDR3 DNA follows: TGCAGTGCTAGTGGTCGGGAGTCGGCGAAGACCCAGTACTTC.

The rearrangement uses TRBV5-1 and TRBJ1-2; D perhaps matches TRBD1 (5 bases). CDR1 SGHRS and CDR2 YFSETQ come from the germline V gene. CDR3 length: 14 amino acids. Deletions cut 4 bases from V and 2 bases from J, with 12 bases between. CDR3 coding DNA: TGCGCCAGCAGCCCTCAGGCAGGGAACTATGGCTACACCTTC. Translating it yields CASSPQAGNYGYTF.

The CDR3 nucleotides read TGTGCCAGCAGTGAAGCGCAAAACAGCTACGAGCAGTACTTC. Translating gives CASSEAQNSYEQYF. The chain joins TRBV6-1 to TRBJ2-7; no clear D gene. The germline V gene encodes CDR1 MNHNS and CDR2 SASEGT. V was pared by 0 bases and J by 3 bases, with 9 bases between. CDR3 length: 14 amino acids.

This chain uses TRBV24-1 with TRBJ2-3; TRBD2 might be the D (7 bases). V was trimmed by 0 bases and J by 4 bases, leaving 10 bases between them. In germline, CDR1 is KGHDR, CDR2 SFDVKD. There are 15 residues in the CDR3. The CDR3 bases are TGTGCCACCAGTGATTTGGGGGGGGCGGCAGATACGCAGTATTTT. This encodes CATSDLGGAADTQYF.

This chain links TRBV21-1 with TRBJ2-1; the DNA was not compared with TRBD2, the D call given in the table. TRBV21-1 is tagged as a pseudogene. This CDR3 is 16 amino acids long. CDR3 region: CASSKGEREGYNEQFF. Here the CDR3 DNA reads TGTGCCAGCAGCAAAGGGGAGCGGGAGGGCTACAATGAGCAGTTCTTC.

The rearrangement joins TRBV11-2 to TRBJ1-1; D is possibly TRBD1 (5 bases). The ends were cut back, 2 bases at V and 3 bases at J, with 10 bases in the middle. In germline, CDR1 is SGHAT, CDR2 FQNNGV. There are 14 residues in the CDR3. CDR3 amino acids: CASSLSRAYTEAFF. CDR3 DNA: TGTGCCAGCAGCTTATCCAGGGCGTACACTGAAGCTTTCTTT.

The chain couples TRBV3-1 (or the pseudogene TRBV3-2) to TRBJ1-2, with TRBD1 identical over 8 bases. Germline assignment: CDR1 LGHDT and CDR2 YNNKEL (reference sequence). The CDR3 has 13 amino acids. V was pared by 2 bases and J by 4 bases, with 0 bases of the junction left unmatched. CDR3 DNA: TGTGCCAGCAGCCAAACAGGGGGCTATGGCTACACCTTC. Residues: CASSQTGGYGYTF.

The chain recombines TRBV21-1 with TRBJ2-2; the table's D call of TRBD1 was not tested on the DNA. TRBV21-1 is marked as a pseudogene. This CDR3 has 16 amino acids. Here the CDR3 reads CASSPPDSGGSGELFF. CDR3 bases: TGTGCCAGCAGCCCCCCGGACAGTGGAGGTTCCGGGGAGCTGTTTTTT.

The chain employs TRBV3-1 (or the pseudogene TRBV3-2) and TRBJ1-2, with no clear D. Germline V gene sequence: CDR1 LGHDT, CDR2 YNNKEL (reference sequence). V was cut by 5 bases and J by 8 bases, with 9 bases left in between. The CDR3 consists of 11 residues. The CDR3 spells CASSTLGGYTF. CDR3 nucleotides: TGTGCCAGCAGCACCTTGGGAGGCTACACCTTC.

The chain is built from TRBV4-1 and TRBJ1-6; 7 bases line up with TRBD1. The CDR3 runs to 18 residues. Losses at the gene ends were 4 bases for V and 3 bases for J; bases not matched to a gene: 12. Germline CDR1 reads MGHRA; CDR2 reads YSYEKL. In DNA, the CDR3 is TGCGCCAGCAGCCTCGCCTTACCTGGGACAGACTATAATTCACCCCTCCACTTT. It is translated as CASSLALPGTDYNSPLHF.

This chain connects TRBV6-5 to TRBJ1-6; D is ambiguous. The germline V gene encodes CDR1 MNHEY and CDR2 SVGAGI. Trimming took 2 bases from V and 8 from J, leaving 4 bases between them. The CDR3 runs to 12 residues. CDR3 region: CASSYHDSPLHF. In nucleotides, the CDR3 is TGTGCCAGCAGTTACCACGATTCACCCCTCCACTTT.

CDR3 sequence reads: CASSPGGTGPEKLFF. Written as DNA, the CDR3 is TGCGCCAGCAGCCCGGGGGGGACTGGGCCTGAAAAACTGTTTTTT. The V gene is TRBV5-1, the J gene TRBJ1-4; the D gene is possibly TRBD1 (5 bases). The CDR3 contains 15 residues. Germline-derived CDR1 and CDR2 are SGHRS and YFSETQ. The V end was cut by 4 bases, the J end by 7 bases, with 17 bases between.

The V and J genes are TRBV7-6 and TRBJ1-2; D unclear. Trimming left V 4 bases short and J 0 bases short, with 12 bases between. The germline V gene encodes CDR1 SGHVS and CDR2 FNYEAQ. The CDR3 has 15 residues. CDR3 in amino acids: CASSSLDGSNYGYTF. CDR3 nucleotide sequence: TGTGCCAGCAGCTCACTGGACGGCTCTAACTATGGCTACACCTTC.